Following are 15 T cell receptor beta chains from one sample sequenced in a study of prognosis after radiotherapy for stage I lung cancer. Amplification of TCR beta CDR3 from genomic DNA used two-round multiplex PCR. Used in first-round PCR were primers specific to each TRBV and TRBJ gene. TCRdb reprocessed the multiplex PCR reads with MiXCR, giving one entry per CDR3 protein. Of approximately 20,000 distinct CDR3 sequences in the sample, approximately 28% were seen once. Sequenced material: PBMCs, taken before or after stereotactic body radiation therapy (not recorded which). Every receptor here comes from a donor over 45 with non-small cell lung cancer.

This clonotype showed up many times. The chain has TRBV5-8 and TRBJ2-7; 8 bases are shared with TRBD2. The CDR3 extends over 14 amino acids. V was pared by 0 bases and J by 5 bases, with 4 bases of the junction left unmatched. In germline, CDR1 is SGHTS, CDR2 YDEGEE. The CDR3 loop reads CASSLGGLDNEQYF. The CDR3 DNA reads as TGTGCCAGCAGCTTGGGGGGACTAGACAACGAGCAGTACTTC.

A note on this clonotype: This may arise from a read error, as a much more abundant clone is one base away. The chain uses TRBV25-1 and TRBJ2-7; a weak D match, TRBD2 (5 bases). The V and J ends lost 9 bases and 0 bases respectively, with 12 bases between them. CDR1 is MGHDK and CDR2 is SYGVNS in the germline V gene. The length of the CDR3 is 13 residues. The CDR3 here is CARSGMSSYEQYF. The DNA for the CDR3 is TGTGCCAGATCCGGGATGAGCTCCTACGAGCAGTACTTC.

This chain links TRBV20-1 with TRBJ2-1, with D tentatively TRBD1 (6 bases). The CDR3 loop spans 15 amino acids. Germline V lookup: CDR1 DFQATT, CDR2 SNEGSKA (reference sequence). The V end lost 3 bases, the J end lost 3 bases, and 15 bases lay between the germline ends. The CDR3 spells CSASIPLGGYNEQFF. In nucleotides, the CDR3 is TGCAGTGCTAGTATTCCACTAGGGGGCTACAATGAGCAGTTCTTC.

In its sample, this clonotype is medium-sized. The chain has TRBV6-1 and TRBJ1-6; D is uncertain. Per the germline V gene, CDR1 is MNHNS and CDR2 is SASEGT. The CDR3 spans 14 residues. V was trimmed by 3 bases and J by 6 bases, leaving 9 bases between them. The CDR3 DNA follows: TGTGCCAGCAGTGATGGGATGGGTAATTCACCCCTCCACTTT. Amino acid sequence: CASSDGMGNSPLHF.

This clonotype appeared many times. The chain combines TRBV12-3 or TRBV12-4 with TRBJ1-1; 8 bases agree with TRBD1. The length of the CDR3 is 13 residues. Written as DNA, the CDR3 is TGTAGCACAGGGGGAATCATGAACACTGAAGCTTTCTTT. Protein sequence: CSTGGIMNTEAFF.

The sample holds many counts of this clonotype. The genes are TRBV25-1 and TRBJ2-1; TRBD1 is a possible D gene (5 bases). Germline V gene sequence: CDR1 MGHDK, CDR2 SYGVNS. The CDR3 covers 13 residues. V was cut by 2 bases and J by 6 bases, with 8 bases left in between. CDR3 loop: CASSEGARNEQFF. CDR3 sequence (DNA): TGTGCCAGCAGTGAAGGGGCGCGCAATGAGCAGTTCTTC.

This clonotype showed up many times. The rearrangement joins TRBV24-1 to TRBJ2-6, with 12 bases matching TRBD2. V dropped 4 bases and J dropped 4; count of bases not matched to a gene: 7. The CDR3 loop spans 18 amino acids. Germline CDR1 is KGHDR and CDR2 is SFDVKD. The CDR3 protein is CATSDGLAGNAGANVLTF. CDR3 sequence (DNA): TGTGCCACCAGTGACGGACTAGCGGGAAATGCCGGGGCCAACGTCCTGACTTTC.

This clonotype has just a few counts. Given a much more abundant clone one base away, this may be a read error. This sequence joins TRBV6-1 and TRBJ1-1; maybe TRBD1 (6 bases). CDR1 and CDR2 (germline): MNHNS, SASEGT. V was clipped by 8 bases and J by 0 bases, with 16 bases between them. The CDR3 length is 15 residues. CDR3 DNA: TGTGCCAGCGGAGGGGGAGACGGGATGAACACTGAAGCTTTCTTT. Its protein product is CASGGGDGMNTEAFF.

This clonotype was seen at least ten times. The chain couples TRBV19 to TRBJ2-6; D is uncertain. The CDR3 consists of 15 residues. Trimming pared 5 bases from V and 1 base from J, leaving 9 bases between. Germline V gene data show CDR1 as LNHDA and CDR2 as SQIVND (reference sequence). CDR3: CASSFQESGANVLTF. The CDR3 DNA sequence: TGTGCCAGTAGTTTCCAGGAATCTGGGGCCAACGTCCTGACTTTC.

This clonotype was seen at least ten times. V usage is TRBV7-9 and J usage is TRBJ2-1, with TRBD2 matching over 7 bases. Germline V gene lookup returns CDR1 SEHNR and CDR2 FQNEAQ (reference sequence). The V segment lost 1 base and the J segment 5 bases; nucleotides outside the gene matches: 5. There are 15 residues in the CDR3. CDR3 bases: TGTGCCAGCAGCTTAGGCGGGAGTAGGAACAATGAGCAGTTCTTC. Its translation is CASSLGGSRNNEQFF.

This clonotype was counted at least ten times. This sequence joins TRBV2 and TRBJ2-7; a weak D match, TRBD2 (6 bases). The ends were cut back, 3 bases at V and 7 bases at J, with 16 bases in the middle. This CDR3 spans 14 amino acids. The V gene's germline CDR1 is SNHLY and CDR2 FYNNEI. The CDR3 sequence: CASSDLGGALEQYF. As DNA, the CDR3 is TGTGCCAGCAGTGATCTGGGAGGCGCGCTGGAGCAGTACTTC.

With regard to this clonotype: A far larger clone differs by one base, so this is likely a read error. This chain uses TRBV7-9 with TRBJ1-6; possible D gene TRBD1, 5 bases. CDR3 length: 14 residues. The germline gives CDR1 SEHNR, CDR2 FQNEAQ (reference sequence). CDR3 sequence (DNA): TGTGCCAGCAGCTTCGGGGCCGCTAATTTACCCCTCCACTTT. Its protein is CASSFGAANLPLHF.

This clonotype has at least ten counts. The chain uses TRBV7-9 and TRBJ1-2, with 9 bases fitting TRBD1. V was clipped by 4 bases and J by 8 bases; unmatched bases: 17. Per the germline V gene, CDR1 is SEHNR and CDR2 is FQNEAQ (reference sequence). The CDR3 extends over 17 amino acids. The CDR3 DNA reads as TGTGCCAGCAGCTACGGTCAGGGGACAGGGAAGGTCCAGGGCTACACCTTC. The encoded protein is CASSYGQGTGKVQGYTF.

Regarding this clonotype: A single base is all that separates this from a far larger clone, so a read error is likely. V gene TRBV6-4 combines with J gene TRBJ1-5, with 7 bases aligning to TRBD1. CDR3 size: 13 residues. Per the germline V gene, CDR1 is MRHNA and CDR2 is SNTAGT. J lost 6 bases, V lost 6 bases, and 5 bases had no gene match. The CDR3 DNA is TGTGCCAGCAGAGACAGGGACGGTCAGCCCCAGCATTTT. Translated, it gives CASRDRDGQPQHF.

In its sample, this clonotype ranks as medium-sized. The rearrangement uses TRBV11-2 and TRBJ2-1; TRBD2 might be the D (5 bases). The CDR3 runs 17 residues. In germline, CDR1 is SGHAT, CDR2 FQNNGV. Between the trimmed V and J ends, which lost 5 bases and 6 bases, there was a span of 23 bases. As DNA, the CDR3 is TGTGCCAGCAGCCCCTCCGTCCAAACTAGTTCTCGCAATGAGCAGTTCTTC. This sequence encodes CASSPSVQTSSRNEQFF.